These T cell receptor beta chains were read from a single sample in a study of resident and recirculating memory T cells in vitiligo. The protocol was immunoSEQ multiplex PCR, while the TCRdb copy is restricted to in-frame clones and leaves out a portion. Here the sample spans 40,000 to 50,000 clones, 85% to 95% being singletons. The sample taken for sequencing was blood. The receptors here all came from a male donor with vitiligo. Both conserved end residues are part of each CDR3. Fields, in order: J gene, V gene, D gene, clone size, CDR3 protein, CDR3 DNA. The D gene is left open where the match is weak. Size is omitted from some rows. Given values are once, few, many or a class for expanded clones.

J: TRBJ2-1; V: TRBV14; D: .; size: .; CDR3: CASSQVARSEVEQFF; DNA: TGTGCCAGCAGCCAAGTTGCGAGAAGTGAGGTTGAGCAGTTCTTC
J: TRBJ2-5; V: TRBV7-7; D: .; size: once; CDR3: CASSPGTFQETQYF; DNA: TGTGCTAGCAGCCCAGGGACTTTCCAAGAGACCCAGTACTTC
J: TRBJ2-1; V: TRBV13; D: .; size: once; CDR3: CASSFPGGYNEQFF; DNA: TGTGCCAGCAGCTTCCCCGGAGGCTACAATGAGCAGTTCTTC
J: TRBJ2-3; V: TRBV6-4; D: TRBD2; size: .; CDR3: CASRDIAGGTDTQYF; DNA: TGTGCCAGCAGGGACATAGCGGGGGGAACAGATACGCAGTATTTT
J: TRBJ2-7; V: TRBV30; D: TRBD1; size: .; CDR3: CAWSTGGYEQYF; DNA: TGTGCCTGGAGCACAGGGGGCTACGAGCAGTACTTC
J: TRBJ1-2; V: TRBV19; D: .; size: once; CDR3: CASSKPGTYQANYGYTF; DNA: TGTGCCAGTAGTAAGCCCGGGACATATCAAGCTAACTATGGCTACACCTTC
J: TRBJ2-1; V: TRBV29-1; D: .; size: .; CDR3: CSDTTSINNEQFF; DNA: TGCAGCGACACGACTAGTATTAACAATGAGCAGTTCTTC
J: TRBJ1-5; V: TRBV4-3; D: TRBD1; size: .; CDR3: CASSLGTGESNQPQHF; DNA: TGCGCCAGCAGCCTTGGGACAGGGGAAAGCAATCAGCCCCAGCATTTT
J: TRBJ1-4; V: TRBV7-2; D: .; size: .; CDR3: CASSLQTGPEFEKLFF; DNA: TGTGCCAGCAGCTTACAGACAGGTCCGGAATTTGAAAAACTGTTTTTT
J: TRBJ1-1; V: TRBV4-2; D: .; size: few; CDR3: CASSQDLEQSRPLF; DNA: TGTGCCAGCAGCCAAGATCTCGAACAGAGCCGGCCTCTCTTT
J: TRBJ1-1; V: TRBV5-1; D: .; size: .; CDR3: CASSSQGATEAFF; DNA: TGCGCCAGCAGTTCACAGGGTGCCACTGAAGCTTTCTTT